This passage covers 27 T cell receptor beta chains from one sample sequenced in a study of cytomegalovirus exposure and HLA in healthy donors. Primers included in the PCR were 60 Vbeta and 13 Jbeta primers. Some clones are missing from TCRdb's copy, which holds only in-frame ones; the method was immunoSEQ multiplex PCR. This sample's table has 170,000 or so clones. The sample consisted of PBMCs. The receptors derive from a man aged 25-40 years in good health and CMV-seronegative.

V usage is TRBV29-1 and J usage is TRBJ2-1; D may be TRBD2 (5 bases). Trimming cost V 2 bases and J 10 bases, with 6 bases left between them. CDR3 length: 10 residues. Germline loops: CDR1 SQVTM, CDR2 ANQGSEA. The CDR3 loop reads CSVEQREQFF. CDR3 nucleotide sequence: TGCAGCGTTGAACAGCGGGAGCAGTTCTTC.

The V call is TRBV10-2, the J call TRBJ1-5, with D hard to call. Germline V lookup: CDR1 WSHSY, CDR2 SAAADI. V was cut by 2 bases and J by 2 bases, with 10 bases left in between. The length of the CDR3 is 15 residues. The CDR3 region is CASSEQSRGNQPQHF. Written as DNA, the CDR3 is TGCGCCAGCAGTGAGCAATCTCGGGGCAATCAGCCCCAGCATTTT.

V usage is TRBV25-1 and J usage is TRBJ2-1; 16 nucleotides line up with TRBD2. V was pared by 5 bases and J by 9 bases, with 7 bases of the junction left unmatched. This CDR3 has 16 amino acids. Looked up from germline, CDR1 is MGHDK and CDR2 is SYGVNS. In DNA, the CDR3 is TGTGCCAGCAGTCCGGGACTAGCGGGAGGGATGGCTGAGCAGTTCTTC. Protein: CASSPGLAGGMAEQFF.

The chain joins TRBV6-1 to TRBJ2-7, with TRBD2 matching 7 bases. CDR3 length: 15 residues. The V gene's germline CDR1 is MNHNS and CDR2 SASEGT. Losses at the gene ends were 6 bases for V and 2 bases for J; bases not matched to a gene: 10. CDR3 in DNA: TGTGCCAGCAGATATGGGGAGGGGACGGCCTACGAGCAGTACTTC. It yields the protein CASRYGEGTAYEQYF.

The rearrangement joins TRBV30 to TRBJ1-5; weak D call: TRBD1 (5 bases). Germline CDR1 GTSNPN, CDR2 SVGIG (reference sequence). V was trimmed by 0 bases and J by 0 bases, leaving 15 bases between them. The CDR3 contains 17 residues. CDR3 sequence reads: CAWSVVEGAYSNQPQHF. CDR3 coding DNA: TGTGCCTGGAGTGTGGTAGAAGGGGCCTATAGCAATCAGCCCCAGCATTTT.

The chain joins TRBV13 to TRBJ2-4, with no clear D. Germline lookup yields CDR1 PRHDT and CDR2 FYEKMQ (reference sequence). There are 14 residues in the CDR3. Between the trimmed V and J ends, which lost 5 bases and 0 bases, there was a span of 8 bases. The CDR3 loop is CASSTVGAKNIQYF. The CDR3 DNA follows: TGTGCCAGCAGCACCGTCGGAGCCAAAAACATTCAGTACTTC.

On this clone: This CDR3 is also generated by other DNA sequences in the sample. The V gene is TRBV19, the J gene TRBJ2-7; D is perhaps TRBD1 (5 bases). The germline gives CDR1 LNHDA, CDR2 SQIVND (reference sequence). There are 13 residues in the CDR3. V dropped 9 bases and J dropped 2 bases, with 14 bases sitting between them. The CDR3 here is CARGQPRTYEQYF. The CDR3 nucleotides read TGTGCCAGGGGGCAGCCTAGAACCTACGAGCAGTACTTC.

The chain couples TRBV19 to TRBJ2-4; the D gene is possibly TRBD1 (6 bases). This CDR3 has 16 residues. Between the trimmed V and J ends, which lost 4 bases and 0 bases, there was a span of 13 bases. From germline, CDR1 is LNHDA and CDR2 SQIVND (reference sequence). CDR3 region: CASSTIGQLAKNIQYF. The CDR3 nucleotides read TGTGCCAGTAGTACAATTGGACAGCTAGCCAAAAACATTCAGTACTTC. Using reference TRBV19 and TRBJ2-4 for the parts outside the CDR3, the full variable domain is DGGITQSPKYLFRKEGQNVTLSCEQNLNHDAMYWYRQDPGQGLRLIYYSQIVNDFQKGDIAEGYSVSREKKESFPLTVTSAQKNPTAFYLCASSTIGQLAKNIQYFGAGTRLSVL.

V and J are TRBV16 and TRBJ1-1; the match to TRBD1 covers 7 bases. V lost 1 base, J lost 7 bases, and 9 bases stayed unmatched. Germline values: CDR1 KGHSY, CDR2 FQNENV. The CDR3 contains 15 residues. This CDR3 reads CASSQYRQGGREAFF. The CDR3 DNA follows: TGTGCCAGCAGCCAATATAGACAGGGCGGCCGTGAAGCTTTCTTT.

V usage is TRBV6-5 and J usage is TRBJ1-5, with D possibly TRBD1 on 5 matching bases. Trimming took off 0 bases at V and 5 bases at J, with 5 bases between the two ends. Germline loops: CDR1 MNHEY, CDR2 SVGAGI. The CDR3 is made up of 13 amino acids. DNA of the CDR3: TGTGCCAGCAGTTACTCAGGGGATCAGCCCCAGCATTTT. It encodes CASSYSGDQPQHF.

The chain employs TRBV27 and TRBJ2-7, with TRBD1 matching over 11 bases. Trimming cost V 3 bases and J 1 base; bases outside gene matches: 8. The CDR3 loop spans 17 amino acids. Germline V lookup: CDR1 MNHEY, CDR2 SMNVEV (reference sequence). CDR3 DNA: TGTGCCAGCAGTTTCCAGCATGGGACAGGGGGATCCTACGAGCAGTACTTC. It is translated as CASSFQHGTGGSYEQYF.

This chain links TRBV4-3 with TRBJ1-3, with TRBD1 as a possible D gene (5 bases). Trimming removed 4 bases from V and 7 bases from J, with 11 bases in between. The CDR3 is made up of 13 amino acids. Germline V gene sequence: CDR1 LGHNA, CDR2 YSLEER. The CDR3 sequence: CASSPGHWNTIYF. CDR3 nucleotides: TGCGCCAGCAGCCCCGGACATTGGAACACCATATATTTT.

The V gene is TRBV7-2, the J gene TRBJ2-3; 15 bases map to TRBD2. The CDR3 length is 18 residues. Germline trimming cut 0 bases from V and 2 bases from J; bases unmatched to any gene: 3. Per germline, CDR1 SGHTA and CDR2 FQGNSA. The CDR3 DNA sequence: TGTGCCAGCAGCTTAGCAGGGACTAGCGGGGGGATCACAGATACGCAGTATTTT. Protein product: CASSLAGTSGGITDTQYF.

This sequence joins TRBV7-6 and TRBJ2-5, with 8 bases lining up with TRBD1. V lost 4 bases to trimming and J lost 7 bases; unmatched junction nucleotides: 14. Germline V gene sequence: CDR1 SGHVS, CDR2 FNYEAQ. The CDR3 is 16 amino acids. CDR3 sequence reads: CASSSLHSTGEGTQYF. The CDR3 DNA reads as TGTGCCAGCAGCTCTCTCCACTCGACAGGGGAAGGGACCCAGTACTTC.

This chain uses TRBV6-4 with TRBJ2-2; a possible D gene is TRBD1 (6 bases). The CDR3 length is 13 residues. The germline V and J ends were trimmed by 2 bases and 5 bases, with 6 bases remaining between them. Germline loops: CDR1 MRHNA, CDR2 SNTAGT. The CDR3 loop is CASSDQGTGELFF. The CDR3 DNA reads TGTGCCAGCAGTGACCAGGGGACCGGGGAGCTGTTTTTT.

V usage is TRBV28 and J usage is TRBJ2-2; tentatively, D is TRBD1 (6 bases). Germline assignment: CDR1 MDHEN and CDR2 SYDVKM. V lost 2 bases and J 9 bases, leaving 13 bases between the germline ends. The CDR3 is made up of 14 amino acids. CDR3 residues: CASSLGGGGRELFF. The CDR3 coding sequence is TGTGCCAGCAGTTTAGGGGGCGGAGGCCGGGAGCTGTTTTTT.

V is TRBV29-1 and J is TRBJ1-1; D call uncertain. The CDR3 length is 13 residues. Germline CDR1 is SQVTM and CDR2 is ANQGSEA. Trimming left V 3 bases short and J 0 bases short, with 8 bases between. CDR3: CSVESGMNTEAFF. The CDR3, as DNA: TGCAGCGTTGAGTCCGGGATGAACACTGAAGCTTTCTTT.

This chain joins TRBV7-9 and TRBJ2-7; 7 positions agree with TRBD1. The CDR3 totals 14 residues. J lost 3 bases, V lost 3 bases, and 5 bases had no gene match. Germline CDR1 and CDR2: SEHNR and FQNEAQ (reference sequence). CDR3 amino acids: CASSLRGPYYEQYF. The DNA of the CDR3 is TGTGCCAGCAGCTTGAGGGGGCCCTACTACGAGCAGTACTTC. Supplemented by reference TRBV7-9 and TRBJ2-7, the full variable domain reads DTGVSQNPRHKITKRGQNVTFRCDPISEHNRLYWYRQTLGQGPEFLTYFQNEAQLEKSRLLSDRFSAERPKGSFSTLEIQRTEQGDSAMYLCASSLRGPYYEQYFGPGTRLTVT.

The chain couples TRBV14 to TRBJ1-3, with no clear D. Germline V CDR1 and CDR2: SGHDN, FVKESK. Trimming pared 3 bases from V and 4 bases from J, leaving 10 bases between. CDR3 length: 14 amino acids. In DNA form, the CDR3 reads TGTGCCAGCAGCCACCCCCGGGAAGGAAACACCATATATTTT. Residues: CASSHPREGNTIYF.

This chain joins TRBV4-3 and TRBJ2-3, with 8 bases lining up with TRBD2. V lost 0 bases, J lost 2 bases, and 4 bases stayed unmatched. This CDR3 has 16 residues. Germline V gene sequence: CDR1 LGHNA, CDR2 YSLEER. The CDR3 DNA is TGCGCCAGCAGCCAAGAGGCGCGGGGGGACACAGATACGCAGTATTTT. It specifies CASSQEARGDTDTQYF.

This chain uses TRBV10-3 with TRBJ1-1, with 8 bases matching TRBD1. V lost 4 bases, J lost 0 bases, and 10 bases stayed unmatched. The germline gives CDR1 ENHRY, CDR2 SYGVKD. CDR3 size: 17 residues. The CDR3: CAISVRGGQAMNTEAFF. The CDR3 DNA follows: TGTGCCATCAGTGTACGAGGGGGACAGGCCATGAACACTGAAGCTTTCTTT.

The CDR3 DNA reads as TGCGCCAGCAGTCCCGGGGATACGGGAAACACCATATATTTT. Residues: CASSPGDTGNTIYF. V is TRBV10-1 and J is TRBJ1-3; unclear D gene. CDR3 size: 14 residues. CDR1 WNHNN and CDR2 SYGVQD come from the germline V gene (reference sequence). With 5 bases removed from V and 4 bases from J, the gap between germline ends came to 12 bases.

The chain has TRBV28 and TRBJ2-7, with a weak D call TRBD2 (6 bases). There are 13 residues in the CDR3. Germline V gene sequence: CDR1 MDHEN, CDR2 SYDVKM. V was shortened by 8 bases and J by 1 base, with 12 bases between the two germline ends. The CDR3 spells CASCLAKSYEQYF. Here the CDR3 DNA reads TGTGCCAGCTGCCTAGCGAAGTCCTACGAGCAGTACTTC.

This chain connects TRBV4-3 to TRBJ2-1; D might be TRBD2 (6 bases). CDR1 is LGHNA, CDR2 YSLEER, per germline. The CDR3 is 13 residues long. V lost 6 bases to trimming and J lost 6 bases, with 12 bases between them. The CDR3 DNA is TGCGCCAGCAGAGGGGACTGGAGCAATGAGCAGTTCTTC. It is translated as CASRGDWSNEQFF.

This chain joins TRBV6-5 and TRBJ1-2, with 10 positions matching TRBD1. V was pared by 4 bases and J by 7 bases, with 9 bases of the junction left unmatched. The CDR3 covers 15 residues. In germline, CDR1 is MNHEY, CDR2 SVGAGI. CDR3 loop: CASSFPGQGDTGYTF. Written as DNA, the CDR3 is TGTGCCAGCAGTTTCCCCGGACAGGGGGATACTGGCTACACCTTC.

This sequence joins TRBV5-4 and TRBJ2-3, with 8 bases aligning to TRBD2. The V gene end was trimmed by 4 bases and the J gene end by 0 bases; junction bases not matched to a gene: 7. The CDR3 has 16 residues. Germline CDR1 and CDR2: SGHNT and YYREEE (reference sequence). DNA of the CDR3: TGTGCCAGCAGCACCAAGCGGGAGACTAGCACAGATACGCAGTATTTT. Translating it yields CASSTKRETSTDTQYF.

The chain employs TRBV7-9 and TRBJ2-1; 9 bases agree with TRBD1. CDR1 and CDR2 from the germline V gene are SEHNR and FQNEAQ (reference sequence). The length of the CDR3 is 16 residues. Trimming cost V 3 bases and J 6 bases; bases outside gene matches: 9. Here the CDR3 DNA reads TGTGCCAGCAGCTTTACAGGGGGCCGTTCATCCAATGAGCAGTTCTTC. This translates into CASSFTGGRSSNEQFF.